This TCR beta chain was recorded in a study of T-cell reconstitution after alpha-beta-depleted transplantation in children. Preparation of the TCRbeta library involved a method that used unique molecular identifiers. TCRdb reprocessed the PCR reads with MiXCR, giving one entry per CDR3 protein. The top ten clones hold around 6% of a sample with 450,000 to 500,000 distinct CDR3 sequences, about an eighth of them seen once. The V end lost 2 bases, the J end lost 5 bases, and 19 bases lay between the germline ends. Germline CDR1 and CDR2: MNHEY and SVGAGI. The CDR3 totals 17 residues. The sequencing here drew on PBMCs from the stem cell graft donor, taken from the stem cell graft. The receptor was derived from a human donor who donated a stem cell graft to a child with combined immunodeficiency. The V and J genes are TRBV6-5 and TRBJ1-5, with a possible D match to TRBD1 (6 bases). CDR3 nucleotide sequence: TGTGCCAGCAGTTACGCCGAATCACAGGGAGGGGATCAGCCCCAGCATTTT. This translates into CASSYAESQGGDQPQHF.